This T cell receptor (beta chain) was recovered during a study of early stage breast cancer tumors. Study information: Invasive lobular carcinomas made up about 30% of the 12 ER+/PR+/HER2- tumors.

General study points: Comparing each tissue with blood distinguished tumor from normal in about 85% of the 16 patients. Functional markers like CD4, CD8 and FOXP3 were missed in bulk sequencing.

With respect to this clone: The antigen is not known.

Each sample had two DNA replicates, 0.45 to 0.65 ug blood or 1.5 ug tissue. This table comes from immunoSEQ multiplex PCR, and its TCRdb copy is limited to in-frame clones, with some not included. The sample lists tens of thousands of clones; about 83% were seen once. V was pared by 4 bases and J by 2 bases, with 8 bases between. Germline assignment: CDR1 LGHNA and CDR2 YNFKEQ. CDR3 size: 14 residues. This clonotype was sampled from a person aged 45 to 59 with breast cancer. The sequencing sample was made of blood. J is TRBJ2-2 and V is TRBV4-2; D perhaps matches TRBD1 (6 bases). CDR3 amino acids: CASSPQGNTGELFF. The CDR3 nucleotides read TGTGCCAGCAGCCCACAGGGAAACACCGGGGAGCTGTTTTTT.